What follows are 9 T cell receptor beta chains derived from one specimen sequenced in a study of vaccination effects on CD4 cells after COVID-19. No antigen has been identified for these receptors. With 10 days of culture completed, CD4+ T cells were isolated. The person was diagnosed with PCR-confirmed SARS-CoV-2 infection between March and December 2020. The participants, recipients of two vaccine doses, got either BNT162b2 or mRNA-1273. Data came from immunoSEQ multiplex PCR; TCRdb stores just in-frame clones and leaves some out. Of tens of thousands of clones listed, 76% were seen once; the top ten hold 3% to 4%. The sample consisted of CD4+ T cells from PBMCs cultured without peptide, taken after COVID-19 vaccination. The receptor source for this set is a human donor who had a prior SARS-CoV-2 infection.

Here the CDR3 DNA reads TGTGCCAGCAGCCAAGTTGGGGACGCGGGCGGGGAGCTGTTTTTT. This codes for CASSQVGDAGGELFF. J is TRBJ2-2 and V is TRBV14; D tentatively reads TRBD1 or TRBD2 (5 bases each). Per germline, CDR1 SGHDN and CDR2 FVKESK. Trimming took off 1 base at V and 7 bases at J, with 13 bases between the two ends. This CDR3 has 15 residues.

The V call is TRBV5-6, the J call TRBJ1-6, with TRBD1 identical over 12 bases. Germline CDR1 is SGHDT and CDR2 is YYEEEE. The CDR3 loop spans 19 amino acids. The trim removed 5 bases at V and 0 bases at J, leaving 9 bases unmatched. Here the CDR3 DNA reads TGTGCCAGCAGTCTAGGGACAGGGGGCCCTAGCTCCTATAATTCACCCCTCCACTTT. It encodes CASSLGTGGPSSYNSPLHF. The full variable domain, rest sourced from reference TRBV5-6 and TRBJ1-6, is DAGVTQSPTHLIKTRGQQVTLRCSPKSGHDTVSWYQQALGQGPQFIFQYYEEEERQRGNFPDRFSGHQFPNYSSELNVNALLLGDSALYLCASSLGTGGPSSYNSPLHFGNGTRLTVT.

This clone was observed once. The CDR3 DNA reads as TGTGCCAGTAGTGTCCCCGGGGCGGGAGGTGACGCCTACGAGCAGTACTTC. As protein: CASSVPGAGGDAYEQYF. The chain recombines TRBV19 with TRBJ2-7; 8 bases are shared with TRBD2. The CDR3 length is 17 residues. J was trimmed by 2 bases and V by 5 bases; bases with no gene match: 14. CDR1 is LNHDA and CDR2 is SQIVND in the germline V gene (reference sequence).

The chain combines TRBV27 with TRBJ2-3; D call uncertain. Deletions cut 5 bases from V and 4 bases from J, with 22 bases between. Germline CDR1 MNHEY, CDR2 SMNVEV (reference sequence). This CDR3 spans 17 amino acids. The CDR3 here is CASSLMGRTPKADTQYF. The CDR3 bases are TGTGCCAGCAGTCTCATGGGCCGGACCCCTAAGGCAGATACGCAGTATTTT.

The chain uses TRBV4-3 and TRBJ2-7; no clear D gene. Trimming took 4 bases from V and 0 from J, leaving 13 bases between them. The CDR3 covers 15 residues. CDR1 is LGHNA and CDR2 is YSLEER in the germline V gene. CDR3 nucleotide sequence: TGCGCCAGCAGCCCCGTCTGGGGAAGCTCCTACGAGCAGTACTTC. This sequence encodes CASSPVWGSSYEQYF.

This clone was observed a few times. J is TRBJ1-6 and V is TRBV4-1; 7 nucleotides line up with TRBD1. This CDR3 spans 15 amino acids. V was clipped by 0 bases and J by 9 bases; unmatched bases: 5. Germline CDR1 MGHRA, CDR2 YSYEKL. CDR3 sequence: CASSQDVTGTSPLHF. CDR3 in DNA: TGCGCCAGCAGCCAAGATGTGACAGGGACTTCACCCCTCCACTTT.

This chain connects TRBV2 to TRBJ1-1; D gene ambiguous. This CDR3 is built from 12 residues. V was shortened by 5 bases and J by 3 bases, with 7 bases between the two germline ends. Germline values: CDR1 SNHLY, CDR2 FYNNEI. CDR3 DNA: TGTGCCAGCAGTTGGTGGGACACTGAAGCTTTCTTT. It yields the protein CASSWWDTEAFF.

CDR3 coding DNA: TGTGCCAGCAGACCTACAGGGGCGCCAAATCAGCCCCAGCATTTT. Amino acid sequence: CASRPTGAPNQPQHF. V usage is TRBV6-5 and J usage is TRBJ1-5, with 7 bases fitting TRBD1. CDR3 length equals 15 residues. The germline V gene encodes CDR1 MNHEY and CDR2 SVGAGI. The junction had 9 bases not matched to a gene; V was cut back by 6 bases and J by 4 bases.

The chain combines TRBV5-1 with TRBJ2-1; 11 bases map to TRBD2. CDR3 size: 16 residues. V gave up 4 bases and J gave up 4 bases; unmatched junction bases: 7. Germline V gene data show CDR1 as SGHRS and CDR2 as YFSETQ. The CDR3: CASSRLTSGNYNEQFF. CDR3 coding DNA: TGCGCCAGCAGCCGGTTGACTAGCGGGAATTACAATGAGCAGTTCTTC.